This T cell receptor beta chain comes out of a study of blood T cell repertoires in COVID-19. Germline-derived CDR1 and CDR2 are LGHNA and YSLEER. This CDR3 region has 17 residues. V lost 1 base to trimming and J lost 8 bases, with 20 bases between them. Profiled with immunoSEQ multiplex PCR; TCRdb holds only in-frame clones, not every one. The repertoire holds around 55,000 clones, around 90% seen once, with about 1.5% in the top ten. Sequencing input: peripheral blood. The TCR originated in a man in his 60s with acute or convalescent COVID-19. The chain uses TRBV4-3 and TRBJ1-4, with D possibly TRBD1 on 5 matching bases. CDR3 sequence reads: CASSQAPGGRAREKLFF. The CDR3, as DNA: TGCGCCAGCAGCCAAGCCCCCGGGGGGAGGGCCAGGGAAAAACTGTTTTTT.